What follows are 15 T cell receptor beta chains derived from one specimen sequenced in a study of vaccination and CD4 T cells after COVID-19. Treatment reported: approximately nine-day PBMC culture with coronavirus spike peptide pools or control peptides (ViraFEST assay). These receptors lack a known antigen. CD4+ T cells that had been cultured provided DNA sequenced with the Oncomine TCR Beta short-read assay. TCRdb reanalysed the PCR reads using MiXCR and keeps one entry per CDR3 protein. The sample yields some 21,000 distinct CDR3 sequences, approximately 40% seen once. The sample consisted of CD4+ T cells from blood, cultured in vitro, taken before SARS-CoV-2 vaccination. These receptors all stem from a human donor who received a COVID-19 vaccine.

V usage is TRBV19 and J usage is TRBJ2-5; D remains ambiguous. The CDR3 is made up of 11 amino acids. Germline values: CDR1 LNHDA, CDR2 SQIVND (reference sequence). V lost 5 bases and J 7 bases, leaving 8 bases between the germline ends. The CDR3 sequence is CASSPGRTQYF. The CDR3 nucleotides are TGTGCCAGTAGTCCTGGACGGACCCAGTACTTC.

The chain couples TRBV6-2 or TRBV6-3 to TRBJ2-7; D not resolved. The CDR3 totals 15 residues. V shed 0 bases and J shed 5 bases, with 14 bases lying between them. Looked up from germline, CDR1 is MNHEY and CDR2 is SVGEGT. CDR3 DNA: TGTGCCAGCAGTTACTCGAACTCCCGTAGGGACGAGCAGTACTTC. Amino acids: CASSYSNSRRDEQYF.

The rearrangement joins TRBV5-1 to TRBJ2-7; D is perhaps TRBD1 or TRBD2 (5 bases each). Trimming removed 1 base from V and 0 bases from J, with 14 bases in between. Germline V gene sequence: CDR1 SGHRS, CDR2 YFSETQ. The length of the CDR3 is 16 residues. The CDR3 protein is CASSLLYRGLSYEQYF. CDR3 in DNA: TGCGCCAGCAGCTTGCTTTACCGGGGCCTCTCCTACGAGCAGTACTTC.

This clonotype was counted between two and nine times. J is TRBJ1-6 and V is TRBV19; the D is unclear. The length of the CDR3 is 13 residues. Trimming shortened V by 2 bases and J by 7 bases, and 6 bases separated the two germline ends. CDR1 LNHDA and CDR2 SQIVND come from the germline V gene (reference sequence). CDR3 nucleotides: TGTGCCAGTAGTATAAGTTGGAATTCACCCCTCCACTTT. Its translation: CASSISWNSPLHF.

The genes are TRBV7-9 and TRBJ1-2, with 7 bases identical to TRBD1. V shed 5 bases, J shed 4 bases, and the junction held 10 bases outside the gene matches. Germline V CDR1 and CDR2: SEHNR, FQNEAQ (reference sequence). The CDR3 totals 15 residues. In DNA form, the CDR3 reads TGTGCCAGCAGCCCTGAGACAGGGAGGGCCTATGGCTACACCTTC. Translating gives CASSPETGRAYGYTF.

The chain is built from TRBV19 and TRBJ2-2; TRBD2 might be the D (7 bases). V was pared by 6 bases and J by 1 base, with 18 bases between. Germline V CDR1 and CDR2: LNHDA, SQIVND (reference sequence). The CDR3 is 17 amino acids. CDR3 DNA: TGTGCCAGTAGGAGGGGGGGCAGGGTGGTGAACACCGGGGAGCTGTTTTTT. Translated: CASRRGGRVVNTGELFF. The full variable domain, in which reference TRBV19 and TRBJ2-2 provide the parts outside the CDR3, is DGGITQSPKYLFRKEGQNVTLSCEQNLNHDAMYWYRQDPGQGLRLIYYSQIVNDFQKGDIAEGYSVSREKKESFPLTVTSAQKNPTAFYLCASRRGGRVVNTGELFFGEGSRLTVL.

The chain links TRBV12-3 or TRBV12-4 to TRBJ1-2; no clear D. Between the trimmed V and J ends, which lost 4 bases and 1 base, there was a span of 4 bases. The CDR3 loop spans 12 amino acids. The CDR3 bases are TGTGCCAGCAGTTCCAGTAACTATGGCTACACCTTC. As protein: CASSSSNYGYTF.

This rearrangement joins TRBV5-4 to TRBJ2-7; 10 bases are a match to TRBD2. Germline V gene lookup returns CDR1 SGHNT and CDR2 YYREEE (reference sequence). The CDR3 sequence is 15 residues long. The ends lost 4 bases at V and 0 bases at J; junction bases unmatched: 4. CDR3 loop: CASSRGLASSYEQYF. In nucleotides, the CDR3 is TGTGCCAGCAGCCGGGGACTAGCGAGCTCCTACGAGCAGTACTTC.

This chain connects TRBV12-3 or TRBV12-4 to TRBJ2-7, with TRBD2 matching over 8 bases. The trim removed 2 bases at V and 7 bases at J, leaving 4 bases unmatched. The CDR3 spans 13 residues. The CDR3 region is CASSLTPGGEQYF. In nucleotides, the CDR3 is TGTGCCAGCAGTTTAACCCCGGGGGGGGAGCAGTACTTC.

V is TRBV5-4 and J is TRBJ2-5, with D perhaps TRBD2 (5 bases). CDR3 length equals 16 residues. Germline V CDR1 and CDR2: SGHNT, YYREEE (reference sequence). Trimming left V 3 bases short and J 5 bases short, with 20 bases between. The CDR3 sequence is CASSSNAGPRWETQYF. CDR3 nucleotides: TGTGCCAGCAGCTCCAATGCGGGCCCGCGGTGGGAGACCCAGTACTTC.

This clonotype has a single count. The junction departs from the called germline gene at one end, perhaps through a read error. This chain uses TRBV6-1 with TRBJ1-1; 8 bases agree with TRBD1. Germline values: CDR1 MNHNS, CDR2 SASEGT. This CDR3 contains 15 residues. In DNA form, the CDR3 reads TGTGTCAGCAGTCCAAGGACAGGGAGGAACACTGAAGCTTTCTTT. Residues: CVSSPRTGRNTEAFF.

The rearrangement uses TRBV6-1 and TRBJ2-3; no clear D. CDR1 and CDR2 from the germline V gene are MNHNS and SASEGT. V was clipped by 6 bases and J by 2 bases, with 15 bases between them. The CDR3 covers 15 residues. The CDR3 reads CASSPIPANTDTQYF. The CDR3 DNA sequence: TGTGCCAGCAGCCCCATACCAGCAAACACAGATACGCAGTATTTT.

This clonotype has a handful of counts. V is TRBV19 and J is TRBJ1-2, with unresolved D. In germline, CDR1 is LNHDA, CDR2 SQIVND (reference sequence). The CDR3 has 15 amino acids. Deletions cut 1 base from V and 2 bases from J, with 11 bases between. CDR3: CASSIAPGINYGYTF. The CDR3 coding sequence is TGTGCCAGTAGTATAGCCCCCGGGATCAACTATGGCTACACCTTC. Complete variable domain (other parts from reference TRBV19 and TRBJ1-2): DGGITQSPKYLFRKEGQNVTLSCEQNLNHDAMYWYRQDPGQGLRLIYYSQIVNDFQKGDIAEGYSVSREKKESFPLTVTSAQKNPTAFYLCASSIAPGINYGYTFGSGTRLTVV.

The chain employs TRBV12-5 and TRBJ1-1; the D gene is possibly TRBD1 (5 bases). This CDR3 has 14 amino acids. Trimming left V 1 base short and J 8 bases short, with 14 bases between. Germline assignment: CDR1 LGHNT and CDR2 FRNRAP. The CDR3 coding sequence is TGTGCTAGTGGTTTGGCCTGGGCGGGGACCGAAGCTTTCTTT. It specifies CASGLAWAGTEAFF.

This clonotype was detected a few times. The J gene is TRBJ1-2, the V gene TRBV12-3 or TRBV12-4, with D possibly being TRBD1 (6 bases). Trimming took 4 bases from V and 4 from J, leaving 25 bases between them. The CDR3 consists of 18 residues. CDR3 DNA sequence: TGTGCCAGCAGTTATGGGGTAGGGGGGCAGGACCGGCTCTATGGCTACACCTTC. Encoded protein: CASSYGVGGQDRLYGYTF.